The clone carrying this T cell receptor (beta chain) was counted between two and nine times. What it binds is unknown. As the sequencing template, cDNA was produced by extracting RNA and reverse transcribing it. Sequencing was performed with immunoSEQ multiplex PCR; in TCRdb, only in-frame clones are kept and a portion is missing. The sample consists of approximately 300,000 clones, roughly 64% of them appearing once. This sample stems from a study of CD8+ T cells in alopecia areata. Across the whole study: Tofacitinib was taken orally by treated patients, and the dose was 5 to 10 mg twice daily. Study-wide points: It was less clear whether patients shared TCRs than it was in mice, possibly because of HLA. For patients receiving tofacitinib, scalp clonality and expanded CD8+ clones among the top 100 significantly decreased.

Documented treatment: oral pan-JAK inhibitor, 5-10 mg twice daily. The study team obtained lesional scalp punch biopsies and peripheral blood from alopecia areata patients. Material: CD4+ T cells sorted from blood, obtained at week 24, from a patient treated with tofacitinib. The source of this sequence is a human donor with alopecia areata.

The CDR3 sequence: CSVDGSGESSPLHF. CDR3 bases: TGCAGCGTTGACGGGAGCGGGGAAAGTTCACCCCTCCACTTT. J is TRBJ1-6 and V is TRBV29-1; D is unclear. CDR1 and CDR2 (germline): SQVTM, ANQGSEA. This CDR3 is 14 amino acids long. Trimming took off 3 bases at V and 9 bases at J, with 15 bases between the two ends.